This T cell receptor beta chain was sequenced during a study of OX40 agonist ivuxolimab in advanced cancers. Study-level points and caveats: At 0.1 to 3.0 mg/kg, clonal expansion of CD4+ and CD8+ blood T cells had occurred by week 6.

Sequenced by immunoSEQ multiplex PCR; TCRdb stores in-frame clones only, minus some. The repertoire holds about 75,000 clones, with about 88% as singletons. Germline CDR1 SGHVS, CDR2 FNYEAQ. With 0 bases clipped from V and 10 bases from J, the junction kept 3 bases outside the gene matches. The CDR3 consists of 14 residues. With regard to this clone: The antigen is unknown.

The sample in question was CD4+ or CD8+ T cells sorted from blood, obtained in a trial of the OX40 agonist ivuxolimab. This sequence originates from an adult with an advanced solid tumor such as melanoma, head and neck, liver or kidney cancer. The chain employs TRBV7-6 and TRBJ2-1; 10 nucleotides match TRBD2. The CDR3 sequence: CASSLALAGTEQFF. Here the CDR3 DNA reads TGTGCCAGCAGCTTAGCACTAGCGGGGACAGAGCAGTTCTTC. Full variable domain (outside the CDR3, taken from reference TRBV7-6 and TRBJ2-1): GAGVSQSPRYKVTKRGQDVALRCDPISGHVSLYWYRQALGQGPEFLTYFNYEAQQDKSGLPNDRFSAERPEGSISTLTIQRTEQRDSAMYRCASSLALAGTEQFFGPGTRLTVL.